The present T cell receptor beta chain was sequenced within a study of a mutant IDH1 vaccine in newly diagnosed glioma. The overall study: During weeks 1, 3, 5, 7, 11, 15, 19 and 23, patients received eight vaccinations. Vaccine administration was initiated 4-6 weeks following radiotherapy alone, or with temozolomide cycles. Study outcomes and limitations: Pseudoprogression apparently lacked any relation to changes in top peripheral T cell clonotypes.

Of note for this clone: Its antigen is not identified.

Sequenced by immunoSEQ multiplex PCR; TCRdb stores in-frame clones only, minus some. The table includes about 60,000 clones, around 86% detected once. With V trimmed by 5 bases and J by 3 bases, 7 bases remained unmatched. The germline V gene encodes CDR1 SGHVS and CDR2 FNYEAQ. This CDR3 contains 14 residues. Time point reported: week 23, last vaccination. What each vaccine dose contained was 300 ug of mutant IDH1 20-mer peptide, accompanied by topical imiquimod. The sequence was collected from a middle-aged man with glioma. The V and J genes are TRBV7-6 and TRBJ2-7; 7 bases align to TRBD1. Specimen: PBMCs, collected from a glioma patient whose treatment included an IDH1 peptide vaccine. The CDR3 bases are TGTGCCAGCAGCCCCAACGACAGGGTCTACGAGCAGTACTTC. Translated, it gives CASSPNDRVYEQYF.